The clone carrying this T cell receptor (beta chain) occurred many times. Its antigen is currently unknown. This CDR3 contains 17 residues. V shed 1 base and J shed 2 bases, with 18 bases lying between them. Germline CDR1 is SGHTA and CDR2 is FQGNSA. TCRdb processed the reads anew with MiXCR; each CDR3 protein has one entry. The sample lists fewer than 950,000 distinct CDR3 sequences, about 31% seen once, with roughly 12% in the top ten. These data belong to a study of T cell repertoires in cytomegalovirus infection. The V gene is TRBV7-2, the J gene TRBJ2-7; weak D call: TRBD2 (6 bases). The sample here was cultured CD8+ T cells from PBMCs, taken from culture after CMV antigen stimulation. The sequence was obtained from a human donor in good health (CMV status not recorded). Some clones in this sample may be carry-over from other donors' samples. DNA for the CDR3: TGTGCCAGCAGCTTAGTGTCCCCTAGCGAAGTCACCTACGAGCAGTACTTC. Translated: CASSLVSPSEVTYEQYF.